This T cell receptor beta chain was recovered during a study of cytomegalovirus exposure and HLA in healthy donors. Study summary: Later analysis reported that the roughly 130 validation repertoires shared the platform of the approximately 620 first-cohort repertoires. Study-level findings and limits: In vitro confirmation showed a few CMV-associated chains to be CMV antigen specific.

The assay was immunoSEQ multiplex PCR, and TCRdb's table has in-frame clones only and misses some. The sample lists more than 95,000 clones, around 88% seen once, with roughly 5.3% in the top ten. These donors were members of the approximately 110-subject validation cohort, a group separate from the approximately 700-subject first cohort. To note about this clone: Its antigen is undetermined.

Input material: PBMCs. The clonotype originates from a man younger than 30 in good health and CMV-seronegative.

CDR3 protein: CASSRRTGRTEAFF. DNA of the CDR3: TGTGCCAGCAGTCGACGGACAGGGCGTACTGAAGCTTTCTTT. V usage is TRBV6-5 and J usage is TRBJ1-1, with 8 positions matching TRBD1. Germline CDR1 reads MNHEY; CDR2 reads SVGAGI. The CDR3 length is 14 residues. With 5 bases clipped from V and 5 bases from J, the junction kept 7 bases outside the gene matches.